Each of the 4 T cell receptor beta chains below was sequenced from the same sample in a study of blood T cell repertoires in COVID-19. Sequenced by immunoSEQ multiplex PCR; TCRdb stores in-frame clones only, minus some. Among 230,000 or so clones listed, about four fifths were seen once. The sequenced sample consisted of PBMCs or T cells enriched from blood (not recorded which). The receptor source for this set is a man aged 45-65 years who had recovered from COVID-19.

The V and J genes are TRBV5-1 and TRBJ1-1; 10 positions match TRBD1. This CDR3 has 18 residues. V gave up 4 bases and J gave up 2 bases; unmatched junction bases: 14. The germline CDR1 and CDR2 sequences are SGHRS and YFSETQ. The CDR3 reads CASSKTGTGDPFNTEAFF. CDR3 sequence (DNA): TGCGCCAGCAGCAAGACCGGGACAGGGGATCCCTTCAACACTGAAGCTTTCTTT.

The rearrangement links TRBV4-3 to TRBJ2-5, with 11 bases lining up with TRBD2. Germline CDR1 and CDR2: LGHNA and YSLEER. The CDR3 consists of 15 residues. The V and J ends lost 1 base and 2 bases, in that order; junction bases with no gene match: 0. CDR3 nucleotides: TGCGCCAGCAGCCAAGGACTAGCGGGACAAGAGACCCAGTACTTC. The encoded protein is CASSQGLAGQETQYF.

This clone appeared a few times. This chain links TRBV5-1 with TRBJ2-2; no definite D call. The CDR3 has 15 residues. Germline V gene sequence: CDR1 SGHRS, CDR2 YFSETQ. The germline V and J ends were trimmed by 0 bases and 3 bases, with 9 bases remaining between them. CDR3 in DNA: TGCGCCAGCAGCTTGGGATCGCAGGACACCGGGGAGCTGTTTTTT. This codes for CASSLGSQDTGELFF.

The chain has TRBV19 and TRBJ1-1, with D perhaps matching TRBD1 (5 bases). This CDR3 is 13 amino acids long. Germline V lookup: CDR1 LNHDA, CDR2 SQIVND (reference sequence). V gave up 3 bases and J gave up 4 bases, with 9 bases separating them. CDR3 sequence: CASSMGGSTEAFF. The CDR3 DNA follows: TGTGCCAGTAGTATGGGGGGGTCCACTGAAGCTTTCTTT.